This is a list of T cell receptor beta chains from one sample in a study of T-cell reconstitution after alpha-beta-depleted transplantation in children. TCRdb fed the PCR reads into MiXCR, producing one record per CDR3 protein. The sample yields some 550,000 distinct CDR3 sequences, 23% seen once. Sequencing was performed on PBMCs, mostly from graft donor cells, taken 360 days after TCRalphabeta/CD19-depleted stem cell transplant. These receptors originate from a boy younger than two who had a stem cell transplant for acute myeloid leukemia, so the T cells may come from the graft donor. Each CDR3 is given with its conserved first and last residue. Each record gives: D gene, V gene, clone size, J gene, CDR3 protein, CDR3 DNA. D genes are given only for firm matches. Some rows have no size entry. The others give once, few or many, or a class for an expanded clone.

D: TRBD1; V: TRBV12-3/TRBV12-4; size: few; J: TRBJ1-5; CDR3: CASSLGWAGGNNQPQHF; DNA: TGTGCCAGCAGTTTAGGGTGGGCAGGGGGCAATAATCAGCCCCAGCATTTT
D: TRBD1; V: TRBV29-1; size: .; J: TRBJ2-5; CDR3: CSVIGGLGAAETQYF; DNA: TGCAGCGTTATAGGGGGCCTGGGTGCGGCAGAGACCCAGTACTTC
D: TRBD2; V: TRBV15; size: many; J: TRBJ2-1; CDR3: CATSRDVGRLAGAYNEQFF; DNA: TGTGCCACCAGCAGAGATGTGGGCCGACTAGCGGGGGCGTACAATGAGCAGTTCTTC
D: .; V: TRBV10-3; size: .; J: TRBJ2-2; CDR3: CAISDQAGQPNTGELFF; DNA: TGTGCCATCAGTGATCAGGCGGGGCAGCCGAACACCGGGGAGCTGTTTTTT
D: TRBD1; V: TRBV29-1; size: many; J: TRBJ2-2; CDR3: CSGARTGNTGELFF; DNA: TGCAGCGGGGCACGGACAGGGAACACCGGGGAGCTGTTTTTT
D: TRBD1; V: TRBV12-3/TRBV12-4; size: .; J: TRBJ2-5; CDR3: CASSEGQGKTQYF; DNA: TGTGCCAGCAGTGAAGGACAGGGGAAGACCCAGTACTTC
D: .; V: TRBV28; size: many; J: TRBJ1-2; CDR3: CASSTSRGRGYTF; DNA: TGTGCCAGCAGTACCTCCAGGGGAAGGGGCTACACCTTC
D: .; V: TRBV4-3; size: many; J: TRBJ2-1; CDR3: CASSLDKSSYNEQFF; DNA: TGCGCCAGCAGCCTTGATAAGAGCTCCTACAATGAGCAGTTCTTC
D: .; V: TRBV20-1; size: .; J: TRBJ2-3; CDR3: CSARTDPQSTDTQYF; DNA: TGCAGTGCTAGGACGGACCCGCAATCCACAGATACGCAGTATTTT
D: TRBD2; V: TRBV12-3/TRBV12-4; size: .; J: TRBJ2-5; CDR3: CASSLAPLAREAQYF; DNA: TGTGCCAGCAGTTTAGCGCCGCTAGCGCGGGAGGCCCAGTACTTC
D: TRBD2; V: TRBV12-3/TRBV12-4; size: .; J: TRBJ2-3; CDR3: CASSSNPSGGWGDTQYF; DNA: TGTGCCAGCAGTTCGAATCCTAGCGGGGGGTGGGGAGATACGCAGTATTTT
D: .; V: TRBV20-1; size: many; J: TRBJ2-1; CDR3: CSARGVHEQFF; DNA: TGCAGTGCTAGAGGGGTACATGAGCAGTTCTTC
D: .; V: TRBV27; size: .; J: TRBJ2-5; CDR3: CASSLWAGFQETQYF; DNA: TGTGCCAGCAGTTTATGGGCAGGCTTCCAAGAGACCCAGTACTTC
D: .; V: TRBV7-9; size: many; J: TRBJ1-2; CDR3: CASSQTVDYGYTF; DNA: TGTGCCAGCAGCCAGACAGTAGACTATGGCTACACCTTC
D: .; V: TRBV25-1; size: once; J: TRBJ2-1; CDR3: CASTKGREQFF; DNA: TGTGCCAGCACCAAGGGACGGGAGCAGTTCTTC
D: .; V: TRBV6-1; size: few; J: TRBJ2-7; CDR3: CASSRGVEGYEQYF; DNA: TGTGCCAGCAGTCGTGGGGTTGAAGGCTACGAGCAGTACTTC
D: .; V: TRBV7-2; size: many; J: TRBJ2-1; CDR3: CASSPTLAEQFF; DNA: TGTGCCAGCAGCCCGACGCTCGCTGAGCAGTTCTTC
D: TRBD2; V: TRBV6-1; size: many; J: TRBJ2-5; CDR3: CASGTSATQETQYF; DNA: TGTGCCAGCGGGACTAGCGCGACCCAAGAGACCCAGTACTTC
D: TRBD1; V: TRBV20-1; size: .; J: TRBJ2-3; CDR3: CSAFTGGATDTQYF; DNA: TGCAGTGCTTTTACAGGGGGCGCCACAGATACGCAGTATTTT
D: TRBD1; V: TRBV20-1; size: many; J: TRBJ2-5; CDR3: CSALGQGAETQYF; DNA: TGCAGTGCCCTTGGACAGGGTGCAGAGACCCAGTACTTC
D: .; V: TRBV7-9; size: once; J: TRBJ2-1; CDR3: CASSHPRGGRRDEQFF; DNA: TGTGCCAGCAGCCATCCCCGAGGGGGGCGTAGGGATGAGCAGTTCTTC
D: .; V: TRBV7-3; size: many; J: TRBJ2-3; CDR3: CASSLEAGPNWNTQYF; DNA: TGTGCCAGCAGCTTAGAGGCGGGCCCCAACTGGAATACGCAGTATTTT
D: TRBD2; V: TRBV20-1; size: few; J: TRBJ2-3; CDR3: CSAIEGGDKAGPTDTQYF; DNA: TGCAGTGCTATAGAGGGAGGGGATAAGGCGGGGCCTACAGATACGCAGTATTTT
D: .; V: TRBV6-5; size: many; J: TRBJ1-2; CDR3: CASSSGTYGYTF; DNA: TGTGCCAGCAGTTCAGGGACCTATGGCTACACCTTC
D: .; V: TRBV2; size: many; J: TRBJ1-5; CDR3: CASTADHSNQPQHF; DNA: TGTGCCAGCACGGCGGACCATAGCAATCAGCCCCAGCATTTT
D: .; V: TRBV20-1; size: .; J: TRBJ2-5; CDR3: CSARHATDQETQYF; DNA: TGCAGTGCTAGACACGCGACAGACCAAGAGACCCAGTACTTC
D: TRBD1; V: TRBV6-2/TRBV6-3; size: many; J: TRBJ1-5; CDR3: CASSYSWDRRFYSNQPQHF; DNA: TGTGCCAGCAGTTACAGTTGGGACAGGCGTTTTTATAGCAATCAGCCCCAGCATTTT
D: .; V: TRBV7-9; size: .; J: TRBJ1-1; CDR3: CASSATTEAFF; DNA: TGTGCCAGCAGCGCAACAACTGAAGCTTTCTTT
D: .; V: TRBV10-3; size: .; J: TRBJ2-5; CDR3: CAISELGAGETQYF; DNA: TGTGCCATCAGTGAATTGGGGGCGGGAGAGACCCAGTACTTC
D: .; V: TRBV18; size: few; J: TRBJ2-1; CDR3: CASSPPSGIYNEQFF; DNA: TGTGCCAGCTCACCACCCAGTGGTATTTACAATGAGCAGTTCTTC
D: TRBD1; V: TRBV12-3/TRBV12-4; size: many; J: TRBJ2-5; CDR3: CASSLLRGHETQYF; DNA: TGTGCCAGCAGTTTACTAAGGGGGCACGAGACCCAGTACTTC
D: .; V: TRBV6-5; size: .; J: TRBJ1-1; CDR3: CASSYSGPLGAFF; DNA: TGTGCCAGCAGTTACTCGGGGCCCCTCGGAGCTTTCTTT
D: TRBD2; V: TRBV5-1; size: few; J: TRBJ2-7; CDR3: CASSLPGGGDEQYF; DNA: TGCGCCAGCAGCTTACCGGGAGGGGGTGACGAGCAGTACTTC
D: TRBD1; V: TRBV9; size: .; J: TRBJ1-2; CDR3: CASSGPGGPNGYTF; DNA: TGTGCCAGCAGCGGCCCAGGGGGTCCGAATGGCTACACCTTC
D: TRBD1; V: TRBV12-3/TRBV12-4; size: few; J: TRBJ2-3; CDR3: CASSFWQGADTQYF; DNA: TGTGCCAGCAGTTTTTGGCAGGGGGCAGATACGCAGTATTTT
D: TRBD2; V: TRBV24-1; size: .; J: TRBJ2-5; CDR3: CATSDLHLAPSGEETQYF; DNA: TGTGCCACCAGTGATTTGCACCTAGCACCTAGCGGCGAAGAGACCCAGTACTTC
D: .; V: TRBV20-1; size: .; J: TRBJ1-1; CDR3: CSARIGRTEAFF; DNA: TGCAGTGCTAGGATCGGGAGGACTGAAGCTTTCTTT
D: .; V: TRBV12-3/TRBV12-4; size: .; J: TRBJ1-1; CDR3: CASRYDRLNTEAFF; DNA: TGTGCCAGCAGATATGACAGGCTGAACACTGAAGCTTTCTTT
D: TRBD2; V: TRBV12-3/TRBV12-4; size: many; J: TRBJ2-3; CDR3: CASSFWTSGGWGDTQYF; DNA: TGTGCCAGCAGTTTTTGGACTAGCGGGGGATGGGGAGATACGCAGTATTTT
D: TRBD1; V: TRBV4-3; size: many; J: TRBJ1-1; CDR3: CASSYRDSHVNTEAFF; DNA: TGCGCCAGCAGCTACCGGGACAGCCATGTGAACACTGAAGCTTTCTTT
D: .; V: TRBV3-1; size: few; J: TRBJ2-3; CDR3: CASSRFTGTSSTDTQYF; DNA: TGTGCCAGCAGCCGTTTTACCGGGACATCTAGCACAGATACGCAGTATTTT
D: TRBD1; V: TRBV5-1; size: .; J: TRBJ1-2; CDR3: CASSSDPDRVGGYTF; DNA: TGCGCCAGCAGCTCCGACCCCGACAGGGTTGGAGGCTACACCTTC
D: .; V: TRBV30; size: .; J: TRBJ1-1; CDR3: CAWSDLRPDNTEAFF; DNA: TGTGCCTGGAGTGACCTAAGGCCAGACAACACTGAAGCTTTCTTT
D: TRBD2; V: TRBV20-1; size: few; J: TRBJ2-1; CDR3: CSARGPGGSYNEQFF; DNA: TGCAGTGCTAGAGGACCGGGGGGATCCTACAATGAGCAGTTCTTC
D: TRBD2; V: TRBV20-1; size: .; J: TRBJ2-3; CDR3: CSATPGLAMATDTQYF; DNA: TGCAGTGCTACGCCGGGACTAGCGATGGCTACAGATACGCAGTATTTT
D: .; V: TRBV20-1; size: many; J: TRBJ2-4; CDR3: CSKRLAKNIQYF; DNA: TGCAGTAAGAGGCTTGCCAAAAACATTCAGTACTTC
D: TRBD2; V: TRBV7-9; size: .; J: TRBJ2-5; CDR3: CASSLVPAGVRETQYF; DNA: TGTGCCAGCAGCTTAGTCCCGGCGGGGGTACGAGAGACCCAGTACTTC